These 23 T cell receptor beta chains were sequenced from one sample in a study of shared clonotypes between healthy human individuals. The protocol was immunoSEQ multiplex PCR, while the TCRdb copy is restricted to in-frame clones and leaves out a portion. This sample has roughly 770,000 clones, with 96% found just once. Naive CD8 cells lacked CD45RO, underwent positive selection for CCR7 and left out terminally differentiated effector memory CD45RA+ cells. Sample: naive CD8+ T cells sorted from blood. Receptor source: a man aged 25-45 years in good health.

The genes are TRBV28 and TRBJ2-2, with TRBD1 as a possible D gene (6 bases). This CDR3 has 15 residues. CDR1 is MDHEN, CDR2 SYDVKM, per germline. The ends were cut back, 4 bases at V and 1 base at J, with 10 bases in the middle. The CDR3 nucleotides are TGTGCCAGCAGTTCACTGGACAGGAACACCGGGGAGCTGTTTTTT. Translating gives CASSSLDRNTGELFF.

This sequence joins TRBV7-8 and TRBJ2-7; maybe TRBD1 (6 bases). Germline V gene lookup returns CDR1 SGHVS and CDR2 FQNEAQ. This CDR3 spans 16 amino acids. Trimming removed 2 bases from V and 6 bases from J, with 20 bases in between. CDR3 nucleotides: TGTGCCAGCAGCTTAAGTACAGGGAATCCATTATTCGAGCAGTACTTC. It translates to CASSLSTGNPLFEQYF.

The chain combines TRBV27 with TRBJ2-6; 9 positions agree with TRBD1. Germline V CDR1 and CDR2: MNHEY, SMNVEV (reference sequence). The CDR3 totals 16 residues. V lost 6 bases to trimming and J lost 2 bases; unmatched junction nucleotides: 5. As DNA, the CDR3 is TGTGCCAGCAGCCCCGGGACAGGGCCTGGGGCCAACGTCCTGACTTTC. It codes for CASSPGTGPGANVLTF. The full variable domain, completed using reference TRBV27 and TRBJ2-6, is EAQVTQNPRYLITVTGKKLTVTCSQNMNHEYMSWYRQDPGLGLRQIYYSMNVEVTDKGDVPEGYKVSRKEKRNFPLILESPSPNQTSLYFCASSPGTGPGANVLTFGAGSRLTVL.

The rearrangement joins TRBV19 to TRBJ1-5, with a weak D call TRBD1 (5 bases). V shed 6 bases and J shed 0 bases, with 12 bases lying between them. The CDR3 extends over 15 amino acids. Germline CDR1 reads LNHDA; CDR2 reads SQIVND (reference sequence). CDR3 in DNA: TGTGCCAGTAGCCGTGGGACCGTTAGCAATCAGCCCCAGCATTTT. Translated, it gives CASSRGTVSNQPQHF.

The chain couples TRBV28 to TRBJ2-7; TRBD1 matches at 9 bases. The CDR3 has 15 amino acids. Germline assignment: CDR1 MDHEN and CDR2 SYDVKM. The V and J ends lost 5 bases and 2 bases, in that order; junction bases with no gene match: 7. CDR3 coding DNA: TGTGCCAGCAGTGCAAGGACAGGGGTAACCTACGAGCAGTACTTC. Protein product: CASSARTGVTYEQYF.

About this clone: The sample contains more than one DNA sequence encoding this CDR3. This chain uses TRBV29-1 with TRBJ2-3; TRBD2 aligns across 14 bases. V was pared by 6 bases and J by 2 bases, with 1 base of the junction left unmatched. Germline V gene data show CDR1 as SQVTM and CDR2 as ANQGSEA. The CDR3 is made up of 14 amino acids. CDR3 DNA: TGCAGCGTGGGACTAGCGGGAGACACAGATACGCAGTATTTT. This codes for CSVGLAGDTDTQYF.

The genes are TRBV10-2 and TRBJ2-3; D gene unclear. The CDR3 loop spans 11 amino acids. The germline V gene encodes CDR1 WSHSY and CDR2 SAAADI. Trimming shortened V by 8 bases and J by 2 bases, and 5 bases separated the two germline ends. Written as DNA, the CDR3 is TGCGCCAGCGGATCCACAGATACGCAGTATTTT. It is translated as CASGSTDTQYF.

This clone was found once. The V and J genes are TRBV10-3 and TRBJ2-7; 9 bases are a match to TRBD1. The CDR3 extends over 13 amino acids. Per the germline V gene, CDR1 is ENHRY and CDR2 is SYGVKD. J gave up 3 bases and V 6 bases, and 3 bases lay outside the gene matches. CDR3 residues: CAIRPGQGYEQYF. For the CDR3, the DNA is TGTGCCATCAGACCGGGACAGGGCTACGAGCAGTACTTC.

Worth noting for this clone: A much larger clone is a single base away; this may be a read error. The rearrangement joins TRBV6-5 to TRBJ2-7, with D possibly being TRBD2 (5 bases). V was cut by 4 bases and J by 5 bases, with 9 bases left in between. The CDR3 is 12 amino acids. Germline V gives CDR1 MNHEY, CDR2 SVGAGI. CDR3 sequence reads: CASSLPGDEQYF. CDR3 sequence (DNA): TGTGCCAGCAGTTTACCCGGGGACGAGCAGTACTTC.

The chain links TRBV4-3 to TRBJ2-3; D call uncertain. Looked up from germline, CDR1 is LGHNA and CDR2 is YSLEER. V lost 0 bases and J lost 1, with 8 bases in between. The CDR3 is 15 amino acids. The CDR3 bases are TGCGCCAGCAGCCAAGATGACGGCCGCACAGATACGCAGTATTTT. Residues: CASSQDDGRTDTQYF.

The J gene is TRBJ2-1, the V gene TRBV6-5, with TRBD2 matching 7 bases. The V gene's germline CDR1 is MNHEY and CDR2 SVGAGI. The CDR3 consists of 14 residues. V lost 5 bases and J lost 4; bases outside the gene matches: 5. As DNA, the CDR3 is TGTGCCAGCAGTCCCGGGAGGTTTTACAATGAGCAGTTCTTC. Amino acids: CASSPGRFYNEQFF.

This clone has a single count. The rearrangement joins TRBV11-2 to TRBJ2-7; D unclear. This CDR3 region has 14 residues. Per the germline V gene, CDR1 is SGHAT and CDR2 is FQNNGV. V was cut by 4 bases and J by 1 base, with 11 bases left in between. CDR3 coding DNA: TGTGCCAGCAGCTCGCTGGAGAGTTCCTACGAGCAGTACTTC. This gives the protein CASSSLESSYEQYF.

The chain links TRBV11-2 to TRBJ2-3, with 16 bases aligning to TRBD2. The germline gives CDR1 SGHAT, CDR2 FQNNGV. CDR3 length: 17 amino acids. Trimming removed 4 bases from V and 5 bases from J; junction bases left unmatched: 6. The CDR3 loop is CASSSGTSGRAKDTQYF. CDR3 nucleotide sequence: TGTGCCAGCAGCTCGGGGACTAGCGGGAGGGCCAAAGATACGCAGTATTTT.

V usage is TRBV7-2 and J usage is TRBJ2-5; TRBD2 matches 7 bases. V lost 3 bases and J lost 1; bases outside the gene matches: 8. The germline V gene encodes CDR1 SGHTA and CDR2 FQGNSA. The CDR3 has 16 residues. CDR3 amino acids: CASSFPGTTGQETQYF. In DNA, the CDR3 is TGTGCCAGCAGCTTTCCCGGGACTACCGGCCAAGAGACCCAGTACTTC. The variable domain in full, with the rest retrieved from reference TRBV7-2 and TRBJ2-5, is GAGVSQSPSNKVTEKGKDVELRCDPISGHTALYWYRQSLGQGLEFLIYFQGNSAPDKSGLPSDRFSAERTGGSVSTLTIQRTQQEDSAVYLCASSFPGTTGQETQYFGPGTRLLVL.

This clone was seen once. The chain carries TRBV30 and TRBJ1-1; no firm D call. Deletions cut 3 bases from V and 10 bases from J, with 15 bases between. The CDR3 is 12 amino acids. Germline loops: CDR1 GTSNPN, CDR2 SVGIG (reference sequence). The CDR3: CAWSDSGIGAFF. CDR3 coding DNA: TGTGCCTGGAGCGACTCGGGCATTGGAGCTTTCTTT.

The rearrangement uses TRBV4-1 and TRBJ1-2; D is uncertain. This CDR3 region has 17 residues. Looked up from germline, CDR1 is MGHRA and CDR2 is YSYEKL. V lost 0 bases and J lost 2, with 16 bases in between. In nucleotides, the CDR3 is TGCGCCAGCAGCCAAGATGGACCCGGGGAGATAAACTATGGCTACACCTTC. Its protein is CASSQDGPGEINYGYTF.

The V gene is TRBV6-6, the J gene TRBJ2-1; 9 bases align to TRBD1. Trimming at V came to 6 bases and at J to 8 bases, leaving 14 bases not matched to a gene. Germline values: CDR1 MNHNY, CDR2 SVGAGI (reference sequence). This CDR3 is 16 amino acids long. The CDR3: CASRLHRDRDADEQFF. CDR3 in DNA: TGTGCCAGCAGACTACACCGGGACAGGGATGCTGATGAGCAGTTCTTC.

J is TRBJ2-3 and V is TRBV7-9, with 7 bases fitting TRBD2. J lost 2 bases, V lost 9 bases, and 11 bases had no gene match. The CDR3 runs 15 residues. In germline, CDR1 is SEHNR, CDR2 FQNEAQ (reference sequence). CDR3 sequence: CARTVWRENTDTQYF. As DNA, the CDR3 is TGTGCCAGAACGGTGTGGCGGGAGAACACAGATACGCAGTATTTT.

V is TRBV27 and J is TRBJ2-3; TRBD2 matches at 8 bases. The CDR3 loop spans 15 amino acids. Germline V gives CDR1 MNHEY, CDR2 SMNVEV (reference sequence). After removal of 4 bases from V and 1 base from J, the junction contained 4 bases not matched to a gene. The CDR3 nucleotides are TGTGCCAGCAGTTGGGGCGGGAGGCGCACAGATACGCAGTATTTT. Protein: CASSWGGRRTDTQYF.

This sequence joins TRBV6-1 and TRBJ2-7, with D unclear. V gave up 1 base and J gave up 3 bases, with 16 bases separating them. The CDR3 spans 16 residues. The germline CDR1 and CDR2 sequences are MNHNS and SASEGT. The DNA for the CDR3 is TGTGCCAGCAGTGAAGGAGTTCAGGTCCCAGACTACGAGCAGTACTTC. Protein product: CASSEGVQVPDYEQYF.

For this clone: Other nucleotide sequences in the sample specify the same CDR3. The V gene is TRBV5-1, the J gene TRBJ1-1, with no clear D. The CDR3 spans 13 residues. Trimming shortened V by 1 base and J by 2 bases, and 6 bases separated the two germline ends. The germline V gene has CDR1 SGHRS and CDR2 YFSETQ. CDR3 DNA: TGCGCCAGCAGCTTGTTGGGAAACACTGAAGCTTTCTTT. This codes for CASSLLGNTEAFF. Together with reference TRBV5-1 and TRBJ1-1, the CDR3 gives the full variable domain: KAGVTQTPRYLIKTRGQQVTLSCSPISGHRSVSWYQQTPGQGLQFLFEYFSETQRNKGNFPGRFSGRQFSNSRSEMNVSTLELGDSALYLCASSLLGNTEAFFGQGTRLTVV.

The chain recombines TRBV2 with TRBJ2-1; D is ambiguous. CDR3 length: 16 amino acids. Trimming pared 2 bases from V and 0 bases from J, leaving 11 bases between. CDR1 is SNHLY, CDR2 FYNNEI, per germline. The CDR3 protein is CASSEITTVSYNEQFF. Written as DNA, the CDR3 is TGTGCCAGCAGTGAAATCACCACCGTCTCCTACAATGAGCAGTTCTTC.

The chain uses TRBV19 and TRBJ2-7, with D possibly being TRBD1 or TRBD2 (5 bases each). This CDR3 is built from 15 residues. Germline CDR1 and CDR2: LNHDA and SQIVND (reference sequence). The germline V and J ends were trimmed by 1 base and 0 bases, with 10 bases remaining between them. CDR3 nucleotide sequence: TGTGCCAGTAGTATAGCATCTGGGGGCTCCTACGAGCAGTACTTC. Residues: CASSIASGGSYEQYF.